These 29 T cell receptor beta chains were sequenced from one sample in a study of blood T cell repertoires in COVID-19. TCRdb keeps only in-frame clones here, not all; method: immunoSEQ multiplex PCR. The table records tens of thousands of clones, about 91% of them present only once. Material for sequencing was peripheral blood. Receptors were obtained from a woman in her 70s with acute or convalescent COVID-19.

The V gene is TRBV27, the J gene TRBJ2-1; the D gene is possibly TRBD1 (6 bases). The CDR3 is made up of 12 amino acids. V lost 6 bases and J 9 bases, leaving 12 bases between the germline ends. Looked up from germline, CDR1 is MNHEY and CDR2 is SMNVEV (reference sequence). The CDR3 DNA is TGTGCCAGCAGGACACTGGACAGTGAGCAGTTCTTC. Translated: CASRTLDSEQFF.

The chain employs TRBV7-3 and TRBJ2-5; the D gene is possibly TRBD2 (6 bases). V shed 4 bases and J shed 2 bases, with 11 bases lying between them. The germline V gene has CDR1 SGHTA and CDR2 FQGTGA. This CDR3 spans 14 amino acids. The CDR3 sequence is CASSSGGKQETQYF. Written as DNA, the CDR3 is TGTGCCAGCAGCTCCGGGGGAAAACAAGAGACCCAGTACTTC.

This clone was detected only a few times. This chain connects TRBV2 to TRBJ2-2; TRBD1 aligns across 10 bases. The CDR3 is 13 amino acids. Germline loops: CDR1 SNHLY, CDR2 FYNNEI. V gave up 7 bases and J gave up 6 bases; unmatched junction bases: 2. CDR3 in DNA: TGTGCCAGCACAGGGACAGGGGCCGGGGAGCTGTTTTTT. Protein sequence: CASTGTGAGELFF.

V gene TRBV30 combines with J gene TRBJ1-2, with 7 bases that match TRBD1. Trimming removed 2 bases from V and 5 bases from J; junction bases left unmatched: 8. Germline-derived CDR1 and CDR2 are GTSNPN and SVGIG (reference sequence). The CDR3 is 14 amino acids. CDR3 nucleotides: TGTGCCTGGAGTTCGACAGGGTGGGGGTATGGCTACACCTTC. It is translated as CAWSSTGWGYGYTF.

The rearrangement links TRBV30 to TRBJ1-1; tentative D call: TRBD1 (5 bases). Germline V CDR1 and CDR2: GTSNPN, SVGIG (reference sequence). CDR3 length: 13 amino acids. Trimming removed 4 bases at V and 7 bases at J, with 16 bases between. In DNA, the CDR3 is TGTGCCTGGACTGTGGGACTGGGGGGTGAAGCTTTCTTT. This translates into CAWTVGLGGEAFF.

The V call is TRBV2, the J call TRBJ1-2, with TRBD1 matching 11 bases. The CDR3 covers 13 residues. The V segment lost 7 bases and the J segment 6 bases; nucleotides outside the gene matches: 4. CDR1 SNHLY and CDR2 FYNNEI come from the germline V gene. CDR3 coding DNA: TGTGCCAGCAAAGGGGACAGGGGGAATGGCTACACCTTC. The encoded protein is CASKGDRGNGYTF.

The chain couples TRBV7-2 to TRBJ2-1; TRBD2 aligns across 10 bases. V was pared by 4 bases and J by 6 bases, with 12 bases of the junction left unmatched. The CDR3 consists of 17 residues. In germline, CDR1 is SGHTA, CDR2 FQGNSA. This chain's CDR3 is CASSYGWGSGGFNEQFF. The CDR3 DNA reads TGTGCCAGCAGCTACGGTTGGGGTAGCGGGGGGTTCAATGAGCAGTTCTTC.

The gene calls are TRBV2 and TRBJ2-3; 12 bases are shared with TRBD2. This CDR3 has 16 amino acids. V shed 6 bases and J 1 base; nucleotides not matched to a gene: 5. In germline, CDR1 is SNHLY, CDR2 FYNNEI. CDR3 protein: CASRRLAGARTDTQYF. CDR3 sequence (DNA): TGTGCCAGCAGGAGACTAGCGGGGGCCCGCACAGATACGCAGTATTTT.

V and J are TRBV5-6 and TRBJ1-5, with TRBD1 matching 8 bases. The junction had 3 bases not matched to a gene; V was cut back by 3 bases and J by 7 bases. The CDR3 runs to 13 residues. Germline CDR1 is SGHDT and CDR2 is YYEEEE. CDR3 region: CASSSTGGQPQHF. The CDR3 nucleotides read TGTGCCAGCAGCTCAACAGGGGGGCAGCCCCAGCATTTT.

The chain couples TRBV19 to TRBJ2-6; 7 nucleotides line up with TRBD1. This CDR3 is built from 16 residues. Germline CDR1 reads LNHDA; CDR2 reads SQIVND (reference sequence). With 3 bases clipped from V and 2 bases from J, the junction kept 4 bases outside the gene matches. The CDR3 DNA is TGTGCCAGTAGTATGCGGCAGGGGGCTGGGGCCAACGTCCTGACTTTC. Protein: CASSMRQGAGANVLTF.

This chain joins TRBV5-1 and TRBJ2-7; TRBD1 matches 12 bases. The germline V gene has CDR1 SGHRS and CDR2 YFSETQ. The V segment lost 5 bases and the J segment 6 bases; nucleotides outside the gene matches: 9. The CDR3 is 15 residues long. This CDR3 is CASRPTGTGGLEQYF. CDR3 nucleotides: TGCGCCAGCAGGCCGACCGGGACAGGGGGCCTCGAGCAGTACTTC.

V usage is TRBV30 and J usage is TRBJ1-5; D call uncertain. CDR1 is GTSNPN, CDR2 SVGIG, per germline (reference sequence). The CDR3 covers 14 residues. Between the trimmed V and J ends, which lost 2 bases and 7 bases, there was a span of 15 bases. CDR3 in DNA: TGTGCCTGGAGTTACGGGTCAATCCTCCAGCCCCAGCATTTT. Translation: CAWSYGSILQPQHF.

This clone was observed a few times. This chain connects TRBV20-1 to TRBJ2-4; TRBD2 might be the D (5 bases). This CDR3 contains 11 residues. Trimming shortened V by 7 bases and J by 3 bases, and 7 bases separated the two germline ends. Germline CDR1 DFQATT, CDR2 SNEGSKA (reference sequence). In nucleotides, the CDR3 is TGCAGTGTCCGGGACAAAAACATTCAGTACTTC. The encoded protein is CSVRDKNIQYF.

This clone was seen a single time. The chain is built from TRBV7-9 and TRBJ2-3; 7 bases are shared with TRBD2. The V and J ends lost 3 bases and 4 bases, in that order; junction bases with no gene match: 10. The CDR3 totals 16 residues. CDR1 is SEHNR and CDR2 is FQNEAQ in the germline V gene (reference sequence). CDR3 loop: CASSFFVGGIADTQYF. The CDR3 DNA follows: TGTGCCAGCAGCTTTTTTGTGGGGGGGATCGCAGATACGCAGTATTTT.

This clone was counted a single time. This chain connects TRBV9 to TRBJ2-6; TRBD2 might be the D (5 bases). There are 15 residues in the CDR3. Germline CDR1 SGDLS, CDR2 YYNGEE. V gave up 4 bases and J gave up 0 bases, with 8 bases separating them. DNA of the CDR3: TGTGCCAGCAGCAGCGAGGGCTCTGGGGCCAACGTCCTGACTTTC. Its translation: CASSSEGSGANVLTF.

V usage is TRBV5-1 and J usage is TRBJ1-1, with D possibly matching TRBD1 (6 bases). The V gene's germline CDR1 is SGHRS and CDR2 YFSETQ. The CDR3 extends over 15 amino acids. V was pared by 4 bases and J by 2 bases, with 15 bases between. Written as DNA, the CDR3 is TGCGCCAGCAGCCGATCCGGGACAACAAACACTGAAGCTTTCTTT. Residues: CASSRSGTTNTEAFF. Variable domain in full (rest from reference TRBV5-1 and TRBJ1-1): KAGVTQTPRYLIKTRGQQVTLSCSPISGHRSVSWYQQTPGQGLQFLFEYFSETQRNKGNFPGRFSGRQFSNSRSEMNVSTLELGDSALYLCASSRSGTTNTEAFFGQGTRLTVV.

This clone appeared a single time. The chain is built from TRBV5-1 and TRBJ1-6; D gene unclear. Germline V gene data show CDR1 as SGHRS and CDR2 as YFSETQ. This CDR3 contains 14 residues. The germline V and J ends were trimmed by 1 base and 5 bases, with 7 bases remaining between them. This CDR3 reads CASSLYQDNSPLHF. CDR3 DNA sequence: TGCGCCAGCAGCTTGTATCAGGATAATTCACCCCTCCACTTT.

The chain employs TRBV5-1 and TRBJ2-3; unclear D gene. The CDR3 runs 14 residues. Germline-derived CDR1 and CDR2 are SGHRS and YFSETQ. The germline V and J ends were trimmed by 0 bases and 1 base, with 6 bases remaining between them. The CDR3 nucleotides are TGCGCCAGCAGCTTGGCCTCGGGCACAGATACGCAGTATTTT. It codes for CASSLASGTDTQYF.

The chain combines TRBV2 with TRBJ2-1, with D perhaps matching TRBD1 (5 bases). This CDR3 region has 14 residues. V lost 3 bases to trimming and J lost 6 bases, with 12 bases between them. Per germline, CDR1 SNHLY and CDR2 FYNNEI. The CDR3 DNA reads as TGTGCCAGCAGTGAGACGACAGACAGCAATGAGCAGTTCTTC. Amino acid sequence: CASSETTDSNEQFF.

The chain uses TRBV27 and TRBJ1-1; 7 nucleotides line up with TRBD1. Germline V gene lookup returns CDR1 MNHEY and CDR2 SMNVEV (reference sequence). The CDR3 runs to 14 residues. V trimming: 3 bases; J trimming: 4 bases; junction bases outside the gene matches: 5. CDR3 sequence (DNA): TGTGCCAGCAGTTTCACAGGGGTGGCCACTGAAGCTTTCTTT. Translation: CASSFTGVATEAFF.

This clone was seen more than once but under ten times. The V and J genes are TRBV3-1 (or the pseudogene TRBV3-2) and TRBJ1-1, with 10 bases matching TRBD1. This CDR3 has 14 residues. Germline V lookup: CDR1 LGHDT, CDR2 YNNKEL (reference sequence). Losses at the gene ends were 2 bases for V and 5 bases for J; bases not matched to a gene: 2. The CDR3 coding sequence is TGTGCCAGCAGCCAACCGGGACAGGGGACTGAAGCTTTCTTT. Its protein product is CASSQPGQGTEAFF.

This chain links TRBV9 with TRBJ2-5; 9 bases match TRBD1. The V segment lost 0 bases and the J segment 6 bases; nucleotides outside the gene matches: 9. Germline CDR1 SGDLS, CDR2 YYNGEE. The CDR3 loop spans 16 amino acids. The CDR3 here is CASSVDPGQGGKTQYF. The CDR3 bases are TGTGCCAGCAGCGTAGATCCGGGACAGGGCGGGAAGACCCAGTACTTC.

The chain combines TRBV24-1 with TRBJ1-5; weak D call: TRBD1 (5 bases). The V gene's germline CDR1 is KGHDR and CDR2 SFDVKD. CDR3 size: 18 residues. With 2 bases removed from V and 4 bases from J, the gap between germline ends came to 20 bases. This CDR3 is CATSDSGSGVIGNQPQHF. DNA of the CDR3: TGTGCCACCAGTGATTCTGGTTCGGGGGTTATTGGGAATCAGCCCCAGCATTTT.

The CDR3 region is CASSEKGGTRLAGVINRLDTQYF. The CDR3 DNA is TGTGCCAGCAGCGAAAAAGGGGGCACGAGACTAGCGGGAGTCATCAACCGGCTAGATACGCAGTATTTT. The chain recombines TRBV21-1 with TRBJ2-3; the D call TRBD2 from the table was never checked on the DNA. TRBV21-1 is reported as a pseudogene. CDR3 length: 23 residues.

CDR3 bases: TGTGCCAGCTCACCACAGGGGCAAGAGACCCAGTACTTC. It translates to CASSPQGQETQYF. The chain recombines TRBV18 with TRBJ2-5, with a tentative D call TRBD1 (5 bases). Trimming took off 1 base at V and 2 bases at J, with 5 bases between the two ends. The CDR3 sequence is 13 residues long. Germline assignment: CDR1 KGHSH and CDR2 LQKENI.

The chain is built from TRBV18 and TRBJ2-5; 8 nucleotides line up with TRBD2. The CDR3 has 16 amino acids. V trimming: 0 bases; J trimming: 1 base; junction bases outside the gene matches: 4. Germline values: CDR1 KGHSH, CDR2 LQKENI. In DNA form, the CDR3 reads TGTGCCAGCTCACCACCGTGGCGGGGGGCCCAAGAGACCCAGTACTTC. It codes for CASSPPWRGAQETQYF.

The chain has TRBV19 and TRBJ2-7; 14 nucleotides match TRBD2. The trim removed 5 bases at V and 4 bases at J, leaving 7 bases unmatched. This CDR3 contains 16 residues. Germline assignment: CDR1 LNHDA and CDR2 SQIVND (reference sequence). This CDR3 is CASSGTSGSLGYEQYF. Here the CDR3 DNA reads TGTGCCAGTAGTGGGACTAGCGGGAGTCTCGGGTACGAGCAGTACTTC.

The chain has TRBV9 and TRBJ1-2; TRBD1 might be the D (6 bases). The CDR3 runs to 15 residues. CDR1 and CDR2 from the germline V gene are SGDLS and YYNGEE. Between the trimmed V and J ends, which lost 0 bases and 4 bases, there was a span of 13 bases. Here the CDR3 reads CASSVGRGRSYGYTF. The CDR3 DNA follows: TGTGCCAGCAGCGTAGGCAGGGGACGGTCCTATGGCTACACCTTC.

This rearrangement joins TRBV27 to TRBJ1-6; D unresolved. Germline lookup yields CDR1 MNHEY and CDR2 SMNVEV (reference sequence). V lost 2 bases and J lost 0, with 11 bases in between. This CDR3 is built from 17 residues. CDR3 loop: CASSLMHSTSYNSPLHF. In nucleotides, the CDR3 is TGTGCCAGCAGTTTAATGCACAGCACCTCCTATAATTCACCCCTCCACTTT.